This T cell receptor beta chain originates from a study of Ad26.COV2.S vaccination and SARS-CoV-2 variants. Study-level findings and limits: Post-vaccination breadth of spike-specific CD8+ and CD4+ T cell responses was reportedly substantial.

Method: immunoSEQ multiplex PCR; TCRdb's copy keeps in-frame clones and lacks some. Here the sample spans 300,000 to 350,000 clones, roughly nine tenths being singletons. Treatment here: about 20 received Ad26.COV2.S at low or high dose, single or two shots; 5 received placebo; per-sample allocation not given. Material that was analyzed had been drawn on day 63 after the first vaccine or placebo injection. With 4 bases removed from V and 4 bases from J, the gap between germline ends came to 16 bases. This CDR3 spans 15 amino acids. Germline assignment: CDR1 MNHEY and CDR2 SVGEGT. Turning to this clone: Its cognate antigen is unknown.

This sequence was found in a person aged 18-65 years who received the Ad26.COV2.S COVID-19 vaccine or a placebo. The chain recombines TRBV6-2 or TRBV6-3 with TRBJ1-2, with no clear D. This specimen consisted of peripheral blood, obtained in a trial of Ad26.COV2.S vaccine versus placebo. The CDR3 region has the DNA TGTGCCAGCAGTTCCTCGGCGCGGGTGTCCTATGGCTACACCTTC. It is translated as CASSSSARVSYGYTF.